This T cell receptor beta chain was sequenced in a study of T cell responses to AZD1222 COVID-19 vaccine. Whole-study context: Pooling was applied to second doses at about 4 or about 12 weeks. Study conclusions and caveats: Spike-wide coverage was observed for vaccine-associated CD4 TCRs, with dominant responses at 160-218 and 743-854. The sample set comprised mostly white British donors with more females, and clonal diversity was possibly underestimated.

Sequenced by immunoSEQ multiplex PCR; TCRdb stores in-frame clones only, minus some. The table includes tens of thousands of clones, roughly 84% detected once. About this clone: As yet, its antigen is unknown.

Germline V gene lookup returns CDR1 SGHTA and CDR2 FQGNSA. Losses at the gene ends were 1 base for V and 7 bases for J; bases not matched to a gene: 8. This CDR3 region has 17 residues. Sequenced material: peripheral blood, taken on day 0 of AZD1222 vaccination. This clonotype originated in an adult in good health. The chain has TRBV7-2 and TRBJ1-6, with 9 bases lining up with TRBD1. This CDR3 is CASSLGTPGQGNSPLHF. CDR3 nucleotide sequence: TGTGCCAGCAGCTTAGGTACTCCGGGACAGGGAAATTCACCCCTCCACTTT.